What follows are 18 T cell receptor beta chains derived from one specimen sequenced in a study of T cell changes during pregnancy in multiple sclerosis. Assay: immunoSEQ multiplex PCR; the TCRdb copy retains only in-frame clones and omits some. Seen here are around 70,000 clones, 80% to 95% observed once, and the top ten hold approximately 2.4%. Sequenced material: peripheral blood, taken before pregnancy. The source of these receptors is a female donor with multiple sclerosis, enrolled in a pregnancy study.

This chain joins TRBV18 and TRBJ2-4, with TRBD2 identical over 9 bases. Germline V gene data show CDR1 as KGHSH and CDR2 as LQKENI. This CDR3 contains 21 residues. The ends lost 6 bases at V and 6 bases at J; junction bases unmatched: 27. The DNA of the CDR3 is TGTGCCAGCTCCATTTCCGGGACAGTGAGCCCGGGACTAGCCCAAAGAAACATTCAGTACTTC. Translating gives CASSISGTVSPGLAQRNIQYF.

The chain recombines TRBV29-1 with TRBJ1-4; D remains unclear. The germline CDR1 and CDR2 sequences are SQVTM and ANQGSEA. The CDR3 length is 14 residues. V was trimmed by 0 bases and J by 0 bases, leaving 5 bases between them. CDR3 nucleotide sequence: TGCAGCGTTGAAGATCCAACAACTAATGAAAAACTGTTTTTT. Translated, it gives CSVEDPTTNEKLFF.

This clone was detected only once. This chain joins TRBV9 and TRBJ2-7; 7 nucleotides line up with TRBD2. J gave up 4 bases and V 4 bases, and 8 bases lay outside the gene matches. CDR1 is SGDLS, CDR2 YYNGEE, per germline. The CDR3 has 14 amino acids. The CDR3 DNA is TGTGCCAGCAGCTCGGGACTAATCGGGTACGAGCAGTACTTC. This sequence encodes CASSSGLIGYEQYF. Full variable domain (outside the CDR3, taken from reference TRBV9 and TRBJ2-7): DSGVTQTPKHLITATGQRVTLRCSPRSGDLSVYWYQQSLDQGLQFLIQYYNGEERAKGNILERFSAQQFPDLHSELNLSSLELGDSALYFCASSSGLIGYEQYFGPGTRLTVT.

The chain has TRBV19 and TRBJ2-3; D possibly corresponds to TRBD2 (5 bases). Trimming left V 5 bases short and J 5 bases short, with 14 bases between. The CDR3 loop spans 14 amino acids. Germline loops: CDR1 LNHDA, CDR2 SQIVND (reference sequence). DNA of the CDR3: TGTGCCAGTAGTCCCCGTCCGGGGAAAGATACGCAGTATTTT. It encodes CASSPRPGKDTQYF.

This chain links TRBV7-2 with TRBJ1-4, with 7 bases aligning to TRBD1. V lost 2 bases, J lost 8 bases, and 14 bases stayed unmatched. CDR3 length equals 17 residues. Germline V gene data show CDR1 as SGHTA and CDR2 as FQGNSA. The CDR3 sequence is CASSLNSLGGTREKLFF. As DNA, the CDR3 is TGTGCCAGCAGCTTAAATTCTTTAGGGGGCACTAGGGAAAAACTGTTTTTT.

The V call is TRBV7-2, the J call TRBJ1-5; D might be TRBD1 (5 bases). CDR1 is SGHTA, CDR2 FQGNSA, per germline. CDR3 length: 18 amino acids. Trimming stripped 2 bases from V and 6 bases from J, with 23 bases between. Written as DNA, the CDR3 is TGTGCCAGCAGCTTATTTCTTGGGAGCAGAGGGGAGGGTCAGCCCCAGCATTTT. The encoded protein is CASSLFLGSRGEGQPQHF.

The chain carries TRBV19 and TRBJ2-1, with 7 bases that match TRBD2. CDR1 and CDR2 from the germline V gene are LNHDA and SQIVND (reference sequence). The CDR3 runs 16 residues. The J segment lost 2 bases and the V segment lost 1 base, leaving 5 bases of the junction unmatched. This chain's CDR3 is CASSIAPSGPYNEQFF. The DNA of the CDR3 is TGTGCCAGTAGTATAGCCCCTAGCGGCCCCTACAATGAGCAGTTCTTC.

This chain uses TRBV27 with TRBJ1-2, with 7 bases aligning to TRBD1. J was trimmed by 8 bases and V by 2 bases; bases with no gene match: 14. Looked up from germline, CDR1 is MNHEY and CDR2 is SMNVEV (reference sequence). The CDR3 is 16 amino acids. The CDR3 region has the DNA TGTGCCAGCAGTTTAACCCGGACAGGTCAACCAGCCGGCTACACCTTC. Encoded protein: CASSLTRTGQPAGYTF.

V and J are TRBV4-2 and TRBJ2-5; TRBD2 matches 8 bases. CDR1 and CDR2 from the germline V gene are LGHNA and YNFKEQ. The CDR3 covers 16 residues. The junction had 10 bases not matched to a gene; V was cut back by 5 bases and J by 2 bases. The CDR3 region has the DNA TGTGCCAGCAGCTTAAGCCCCACTAGCGGTCAAGAGACCCAGTACTTC. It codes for CASSLSPTSGQETQYF.

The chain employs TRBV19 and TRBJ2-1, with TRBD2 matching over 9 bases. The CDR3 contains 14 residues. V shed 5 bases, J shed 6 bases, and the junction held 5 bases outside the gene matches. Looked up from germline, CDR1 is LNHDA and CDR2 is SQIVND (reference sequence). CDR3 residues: CASSLGTSRNEQFF. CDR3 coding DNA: TGTGCCAGTAGTCTAGGGACTAGCCGCAATGAGCAGTTCTTC. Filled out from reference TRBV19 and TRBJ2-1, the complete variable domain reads DGGITQSPKYLFRKEGQNVTLSCEQNLNHDAMYWYRQDPGQGLRLIYYSQIVNDFQKGDIAEGYSVSREKKESFPLTVTSAQKNPTAFYLCASSLGTSRNEQFFGPGTRLTVL.

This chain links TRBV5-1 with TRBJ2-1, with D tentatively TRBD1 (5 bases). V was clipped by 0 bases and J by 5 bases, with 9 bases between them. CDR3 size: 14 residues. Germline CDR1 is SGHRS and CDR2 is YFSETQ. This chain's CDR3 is CASSLVGRNNEQFF. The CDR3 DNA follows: TGCGCCAGCAGCTTGGTGGGGCGGAACAATGAGCAGTTCTTC.

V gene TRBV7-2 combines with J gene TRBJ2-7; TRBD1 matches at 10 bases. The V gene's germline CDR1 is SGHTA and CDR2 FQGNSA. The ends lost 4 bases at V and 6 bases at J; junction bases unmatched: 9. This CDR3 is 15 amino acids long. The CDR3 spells CASSSHPGQGSEQYF. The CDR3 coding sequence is TGTGCCAGCAGCTCGCACCCGGGACAGGGGAGCGAGCAGTACTTC.

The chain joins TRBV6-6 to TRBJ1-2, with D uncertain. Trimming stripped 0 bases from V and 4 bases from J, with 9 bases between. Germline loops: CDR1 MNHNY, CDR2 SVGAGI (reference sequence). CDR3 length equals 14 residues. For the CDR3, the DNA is TGTGCCAGCAGTTACTCGAACAGCCTCTATGGCTACACCTTC. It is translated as CASSYSNSLYGYTF.

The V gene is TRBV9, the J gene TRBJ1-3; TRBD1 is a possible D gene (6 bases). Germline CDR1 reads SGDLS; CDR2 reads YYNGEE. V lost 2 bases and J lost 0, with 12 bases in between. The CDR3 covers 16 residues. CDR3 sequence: CASSVSDRTSGNTIYF. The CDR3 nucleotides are TGTGCCAGCAGCGTCTCTGACAGGACCTCTGGAAACACCATATATTTT.

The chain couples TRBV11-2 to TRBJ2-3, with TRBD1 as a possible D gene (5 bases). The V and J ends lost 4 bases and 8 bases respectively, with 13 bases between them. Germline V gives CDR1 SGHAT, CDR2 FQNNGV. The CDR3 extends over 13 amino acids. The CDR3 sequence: CASSSIRQITQYF. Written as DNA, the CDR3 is TGTGCCAGCAGCTCGATAAGACAGATTACGCAGTATTTT.

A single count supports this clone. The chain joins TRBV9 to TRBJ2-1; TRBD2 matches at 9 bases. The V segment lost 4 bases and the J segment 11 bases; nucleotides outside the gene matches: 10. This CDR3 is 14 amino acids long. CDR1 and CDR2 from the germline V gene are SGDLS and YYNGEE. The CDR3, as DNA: TGTGCCAGCAGCTTCCGACTAGCGGATACCCAGCAGTTCTTC. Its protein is CASSFRLADTQQFF.

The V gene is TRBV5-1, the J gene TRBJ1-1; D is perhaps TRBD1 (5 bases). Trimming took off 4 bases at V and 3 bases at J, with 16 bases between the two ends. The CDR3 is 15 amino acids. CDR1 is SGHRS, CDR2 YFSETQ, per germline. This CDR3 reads CASSPGPGRDTEAFF. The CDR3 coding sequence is TGCGCCAGCAGCCCGGGGCCGGGGAGGGACACTGAAGCTTTCTTT.

The CDR3, as DNA: TGTGCCAGCAGCGACCAACAGGGTTTAAAAGGAGAGACCCAGTACTTC. Translation gives CASSDQQGLKGETQYF. J is TRBJ2-5 and V is TRBV5-5; D perhaps matches TRBD1 (6 bases). This CDR3 has 16 amino acids. The germline gives CDR1 SGHKS, CDR2 YYEKEE (reference sequence). V was cut by 4 bases and J by 4 bases, with 20 bases left in between.